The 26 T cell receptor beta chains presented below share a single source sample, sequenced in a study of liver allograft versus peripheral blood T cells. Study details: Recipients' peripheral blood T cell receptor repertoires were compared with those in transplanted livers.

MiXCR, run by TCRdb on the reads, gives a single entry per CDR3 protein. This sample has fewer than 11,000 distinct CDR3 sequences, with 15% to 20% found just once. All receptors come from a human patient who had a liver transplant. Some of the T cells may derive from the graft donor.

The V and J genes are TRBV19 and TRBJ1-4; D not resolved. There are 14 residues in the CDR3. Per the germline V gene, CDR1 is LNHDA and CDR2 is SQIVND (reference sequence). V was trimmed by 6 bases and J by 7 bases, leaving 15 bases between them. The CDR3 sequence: CASRYGPKVEKLFF. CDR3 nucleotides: TGTGCCAGTAGGTACGGCCCGAAGGTTGAAAAACTGTTTTTT.

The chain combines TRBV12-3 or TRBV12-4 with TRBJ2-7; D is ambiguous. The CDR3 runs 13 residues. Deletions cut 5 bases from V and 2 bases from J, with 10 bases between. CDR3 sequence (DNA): TGTGCCAGCAGTCCCGGGTTACCCTACGAGCAGTACTTC. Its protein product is CASSPGLPYEQYF.

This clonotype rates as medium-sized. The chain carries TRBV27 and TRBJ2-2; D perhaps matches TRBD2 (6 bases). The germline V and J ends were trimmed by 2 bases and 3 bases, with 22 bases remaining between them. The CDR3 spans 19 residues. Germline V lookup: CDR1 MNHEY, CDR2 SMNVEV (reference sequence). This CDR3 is CASSLEPLLSGAYTGELFF. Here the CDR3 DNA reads TGTGCCAGCAGTTTAGAACCCCTACTTAGCGGCGCCTACACCGGGGAGCTGTTTTTT.

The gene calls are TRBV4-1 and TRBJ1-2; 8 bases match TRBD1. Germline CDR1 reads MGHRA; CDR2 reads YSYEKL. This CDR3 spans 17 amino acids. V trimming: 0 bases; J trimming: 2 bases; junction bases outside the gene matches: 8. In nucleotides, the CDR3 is TGCGCCAGCAGCCAAGACCGATCCGGGACAGGAAACTATGGCTACACCTTC. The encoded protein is CASSQDRSGTGNYGYTF.

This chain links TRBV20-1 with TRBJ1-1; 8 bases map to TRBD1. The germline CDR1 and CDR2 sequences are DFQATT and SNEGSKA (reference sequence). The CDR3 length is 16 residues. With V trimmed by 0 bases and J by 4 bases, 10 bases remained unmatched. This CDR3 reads CSARDRGQDVFTEAFF. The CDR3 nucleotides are TGCAGTGCTAGAGATCGGGGACAGGATGTATTCACTGAAGCTTTCTTT.

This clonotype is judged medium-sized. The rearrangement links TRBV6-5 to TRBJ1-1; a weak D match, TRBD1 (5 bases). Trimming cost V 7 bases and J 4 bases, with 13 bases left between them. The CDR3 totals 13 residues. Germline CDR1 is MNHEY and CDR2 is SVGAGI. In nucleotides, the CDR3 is TGTGCCAGCAAACTTGGGGGGACCACTGAAGCTTTCTTT. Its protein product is CASKLGGTTEAFF.

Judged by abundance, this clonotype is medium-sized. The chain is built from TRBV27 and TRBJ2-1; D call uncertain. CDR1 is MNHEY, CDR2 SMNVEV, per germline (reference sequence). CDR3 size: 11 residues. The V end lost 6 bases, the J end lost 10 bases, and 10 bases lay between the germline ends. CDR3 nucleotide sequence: TGTGCCAGCAGCTCCCGCGCCGAGCAGTTCTTC. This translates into CASSSRAEQFF.

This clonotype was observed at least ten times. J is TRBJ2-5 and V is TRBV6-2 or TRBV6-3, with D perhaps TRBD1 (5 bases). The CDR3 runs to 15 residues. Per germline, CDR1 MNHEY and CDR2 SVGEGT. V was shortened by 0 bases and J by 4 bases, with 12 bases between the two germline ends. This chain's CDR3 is CASSYSTEDTETQYF. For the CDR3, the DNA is TGTGCCAGCAGTTACTCGACTGAGGACACAGAGACCCAGTACTTC.

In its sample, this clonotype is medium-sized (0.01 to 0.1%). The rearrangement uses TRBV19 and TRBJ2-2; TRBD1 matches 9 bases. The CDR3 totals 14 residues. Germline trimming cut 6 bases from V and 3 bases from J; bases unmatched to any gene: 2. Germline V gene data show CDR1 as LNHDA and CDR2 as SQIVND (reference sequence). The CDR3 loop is CASRGQGYTGELFF. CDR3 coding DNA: TGTGCCAGTAGAGGACAGGGGTACACCGGGGAGCTGTTTTTT. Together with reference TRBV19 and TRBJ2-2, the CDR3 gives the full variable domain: DGGITQSPKYLFRKEGQNVTLSCEQNLNHDAMYWYRQDPGQGLRLIYYSQIVNDFQKGDIAEGYSVSREKKESFPLTVTSAQKNPTAFYLCASRGQGYTGELFFGEGSRLTVL.

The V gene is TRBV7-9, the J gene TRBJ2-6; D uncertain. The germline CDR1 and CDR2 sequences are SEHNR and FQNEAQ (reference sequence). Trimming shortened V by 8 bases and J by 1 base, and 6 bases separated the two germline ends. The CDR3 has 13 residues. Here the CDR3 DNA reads TGTGCCAGCGGAGTGTCTGGGGCCAACGTCCTGACTTTC. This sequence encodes CASGVSGANVLTF.

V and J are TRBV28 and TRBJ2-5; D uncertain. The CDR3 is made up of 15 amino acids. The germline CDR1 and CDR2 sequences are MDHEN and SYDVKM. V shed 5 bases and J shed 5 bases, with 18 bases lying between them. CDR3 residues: CASSPAGSGEETQYF. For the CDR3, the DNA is TGTGCCAGCAGTCCAGCAGGTTCCGGTGAGGAGACCCAGTACTTC.

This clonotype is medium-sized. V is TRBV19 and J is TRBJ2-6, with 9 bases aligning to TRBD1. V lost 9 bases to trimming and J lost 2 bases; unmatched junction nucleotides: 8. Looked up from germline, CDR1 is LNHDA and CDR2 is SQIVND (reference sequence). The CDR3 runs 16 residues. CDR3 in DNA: TGTGCCAGCGCCCAGAGGACAGGGGCTGGGGCCAACGTCCTGACTTTC. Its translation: CASAQRTGAGANVLTF.

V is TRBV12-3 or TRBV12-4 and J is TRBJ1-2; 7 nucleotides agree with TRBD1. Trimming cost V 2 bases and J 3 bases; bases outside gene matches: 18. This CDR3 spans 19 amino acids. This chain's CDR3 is CASSLSSAGTDLPDYGYTF. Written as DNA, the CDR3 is TGTGCCAGCAGTTTATCCTCCGCCGGGACAGATCTTCCCGACTATGGCTACACCTTC.

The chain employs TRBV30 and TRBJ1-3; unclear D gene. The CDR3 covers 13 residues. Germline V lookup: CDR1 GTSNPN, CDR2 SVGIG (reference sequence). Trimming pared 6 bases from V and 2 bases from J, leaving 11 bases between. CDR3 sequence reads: CACGRAAGNTIYF. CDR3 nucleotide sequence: TGTGCCTGTGGACGCGCGGCTGGAAACACCATATATTTT.

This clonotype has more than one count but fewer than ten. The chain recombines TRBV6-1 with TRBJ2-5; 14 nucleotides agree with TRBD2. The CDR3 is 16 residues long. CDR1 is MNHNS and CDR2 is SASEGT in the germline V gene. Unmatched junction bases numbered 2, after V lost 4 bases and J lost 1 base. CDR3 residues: CASSGTSGRSQETQYF. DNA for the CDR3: TGTGCCAGCAGTGGGACTAGCGGGAGGAGCCAAGAGACCCAGTACTTC.

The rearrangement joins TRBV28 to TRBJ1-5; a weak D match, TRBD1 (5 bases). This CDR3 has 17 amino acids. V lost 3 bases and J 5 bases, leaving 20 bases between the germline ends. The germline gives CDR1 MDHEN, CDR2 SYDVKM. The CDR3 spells CASSFLPRVWGDQPQHF. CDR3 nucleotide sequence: TGTGCCAGCAGTTTTCTTCCCAGGGTTTGGGGGGATCAGCCCCAGCATTTT.

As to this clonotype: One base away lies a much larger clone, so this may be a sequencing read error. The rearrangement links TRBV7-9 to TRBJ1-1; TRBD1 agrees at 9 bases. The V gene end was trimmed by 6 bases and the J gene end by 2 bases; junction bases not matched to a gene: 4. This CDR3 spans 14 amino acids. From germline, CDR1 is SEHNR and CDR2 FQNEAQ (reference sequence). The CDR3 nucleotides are TGTGCCAGCAGGTCCACAGGGGGCAACACTGAAGCTTTCTTT. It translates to CASRSTGGNTEAFF. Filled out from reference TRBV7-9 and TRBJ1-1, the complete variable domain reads DTGVSQNPRHKITKRGQNVTFRCDPISEHNRLYWYRQTLGQGPEFLTYFQNEAQLEKSRLLSDRFSAERPKGSFSTLEIQRTEQGDSAMYLCASRSTGGNTEAFFGQGTRLTVV.

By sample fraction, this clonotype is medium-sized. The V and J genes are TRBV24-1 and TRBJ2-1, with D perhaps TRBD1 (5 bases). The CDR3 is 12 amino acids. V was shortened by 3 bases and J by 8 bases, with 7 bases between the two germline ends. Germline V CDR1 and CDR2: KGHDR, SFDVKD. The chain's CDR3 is CATSDRGHEQFF. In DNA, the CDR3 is TGTGCCACCAGTGATAGGGGTCATGAGCAGTTCTTC.

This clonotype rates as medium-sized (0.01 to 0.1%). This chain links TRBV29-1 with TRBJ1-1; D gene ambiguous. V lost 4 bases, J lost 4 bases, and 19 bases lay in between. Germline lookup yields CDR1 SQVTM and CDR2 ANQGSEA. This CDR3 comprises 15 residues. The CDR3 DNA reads TGCAGCGTTGCAACCCAGAATCTGATTGGCACTGAAGCTTTCTTT. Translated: CSVATQNLIGTEAFF.

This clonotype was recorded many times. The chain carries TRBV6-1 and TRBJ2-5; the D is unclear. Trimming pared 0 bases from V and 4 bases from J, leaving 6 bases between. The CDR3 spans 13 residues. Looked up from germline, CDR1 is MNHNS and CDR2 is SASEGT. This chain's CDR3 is CASSEATTETQYF. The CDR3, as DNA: TGTGCCAGCAGTGAAGCGACGACAGAGACCCAGTACTTC.

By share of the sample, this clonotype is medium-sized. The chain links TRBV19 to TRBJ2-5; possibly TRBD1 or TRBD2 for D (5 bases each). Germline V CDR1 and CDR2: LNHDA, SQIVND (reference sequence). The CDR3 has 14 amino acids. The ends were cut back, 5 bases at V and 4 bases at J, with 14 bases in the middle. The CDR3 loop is CASSFQGAPETQYF. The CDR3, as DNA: TGTGCCAGTAGTTTCCAGGGAGCCCCAGAGACCCAGTACTTC.

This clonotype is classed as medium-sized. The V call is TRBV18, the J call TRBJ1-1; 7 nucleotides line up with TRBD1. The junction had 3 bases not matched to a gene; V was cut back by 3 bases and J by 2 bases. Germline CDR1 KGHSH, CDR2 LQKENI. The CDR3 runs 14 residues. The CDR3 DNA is TGTGCCAGCTCACCCGGGACAGCAAACACTGAAGCTTTCTTT. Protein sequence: CASSPGTANTEAFF.

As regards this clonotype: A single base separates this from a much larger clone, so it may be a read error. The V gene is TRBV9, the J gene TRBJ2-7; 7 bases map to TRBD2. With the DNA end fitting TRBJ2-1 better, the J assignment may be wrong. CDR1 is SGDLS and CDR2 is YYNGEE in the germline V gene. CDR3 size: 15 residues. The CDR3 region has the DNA TGTGCCAGCAGCGTAGTCGGGGGGAGCGTTAATGAGCAGTTCTTC. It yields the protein CASSVVGGSVNEQFF.

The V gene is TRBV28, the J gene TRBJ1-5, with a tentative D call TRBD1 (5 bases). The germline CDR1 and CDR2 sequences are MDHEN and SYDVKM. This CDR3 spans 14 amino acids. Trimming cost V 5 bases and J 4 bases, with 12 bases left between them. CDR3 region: CASSTLTANQPQHF. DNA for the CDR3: TGTGCCAGCAGTACCCTGACAGCAAATCAGCCCCAGCATTTT.

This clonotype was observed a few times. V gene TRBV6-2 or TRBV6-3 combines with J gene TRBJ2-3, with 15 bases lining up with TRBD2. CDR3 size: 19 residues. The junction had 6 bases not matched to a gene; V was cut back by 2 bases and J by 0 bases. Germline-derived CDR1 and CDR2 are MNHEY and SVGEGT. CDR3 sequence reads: CASSYPGLAGGTSTDTQYF. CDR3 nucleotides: TGTGCCAGCAGTTACCCGGGACTAGCGGGGGGAACAAGCACAGATACGCAGTATTTT.

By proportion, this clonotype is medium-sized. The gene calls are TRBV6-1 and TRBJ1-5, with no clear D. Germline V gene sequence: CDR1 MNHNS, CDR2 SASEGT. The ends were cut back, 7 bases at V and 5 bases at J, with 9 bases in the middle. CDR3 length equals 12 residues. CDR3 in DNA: TGTGCCAGCACCTCGGGGTATCAGCCCCAGCATTTT. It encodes CASTSGYQPQHF.